The T cell receptor (beta chain) under discussion was sequenced for a study of blood T cell repertoires in COVID-19. Study context: COVID-19 samples collected from the United States, Italy and Spain covered acute and convalescent phases. PBMCs, B-cell-depleted T cells, or T cells were the source of the cDNA or gDNA that made up the material.

Per the study methods: By means of reference gene primer amplification, nucleated cell counts were estimated. Libraries were prepared by immunoSEQ multiplex PCR; TCRdb keeps only in-frame clonotypes and omits some of them. Clone size and V and J calls were adopted from that table, with D and trimming inferred from the DNA. The sample yields 180,000 or so clones, about 86% seen once. Specimen: peripheral blood. The sequence derives from a man in his sixties with acute or convalescent COVID-19.

The CDR3 DNA reads TGTGCCAGCAGCTTAGTCATTCCAGGACTCCATTCACCCCTCCACTTT. This gives the protein CASSLVIPGLHSPLHF. J is TRBJ1-6 and V is TRBV11-2; no reliable D call. The length of the CDR3 is 16 residues. Trimming shortened V by 1 base and J by 8 bases, and 15 bases separated the two germline ends. Per the germline V gene, CDR1 is SGHAT and CDR2 is FQNNGV.